This entry lists 21 T cell receptor beta chains sequenced from one sample in a study of CXCR3-negative and CXCR3-positive naive CD8 T cells (dated by TCRdb to about 2019). The paper as a whole reports these results and caveats: TRB CDR3s from CXCR3-positive naive cells showed higher hydrophobicity (lower Kidera factor 4), lower energy, and higher strength and volume indices than CXCR3-negative naive cells.

The sequencer listed for this sample is NextSeq 550. The Human TCR Profiling Kit (MiLaboratory) was used to make UMI-labeled 5' RACE TRB cDNA libraries. TCRdb reprocessed the reads into one record per CDR3 protein sequence, lacking DNA. The table for this sample records around 110,000 distinct CDR3 sequences. More than 0.35% of the sample is taken by the ten largest. For these receptors, no antigen is known. The source material was naive CXCR3+ CD8+ T cells from blood. The cell subset or site label here, explained by the study, means: CD45RO-CCR7+CD27+CD95- naive CD8+ T cells expressing CXCR3 (TNR3+). These receptors came from a human donor in good health. Some clones in this sample may be carry-over from other donors' samples.

The rearrangement joins TRBV5-4 to TRBJ2-5. Germline V lookup: CDR1 SGHNT, CDR2 YYREEE (reference sequence). The CDR3 is made up of 14 amino acids. CDR3 sequence reads: CASSWGEYQETQYF.

The chain combines TRBV23-1 with TRBJ2-5; the D call of TRBD2 rests on TCRdb alone, since no DNA is present to check it. TRBV23-1 is labeled an ORF, and its function is uncertain. The CDR3 spans 15 residues. CDR3 residues: CASSRTPWHQETQYF.

This chain uses TRBV28 with TRBJ1-1; TCRdb names TRBD1, which stays unverified in the absence of DNA. Germline loops: CDR1 MDHEN, CDR2 SYDVKM. The CDR3 loop spans 16 amino acids. The CDR3: CASSTPWIIQGTEAFF.

The V call is TRBV9, the J call TRBJ1-2. Germline CDR1 reads SGDLS; CDR2 reads YYNGEE. This CDR3 is 13 amino acids long. The CDR3 region is CASSVAPNYGYTF.

The chain couples TRBV6-5 to TRBJ2-2; checking the TCRdb D call of TRBD1 is not possible without DNA. The length of the CDR3 is 16 residues. CDR1 and CDR2 (germline): MNHEY, SVGAGI. CDR3 in amino acids: CASSYPPGAGTGELFF.

This chain uses TRBV19 with TRBJ2-1; TCRdb lists TRBD1, though no DNA is available to test this call. This CDR3 spans 15 amino acids. In germline, CDR1 is LNHDA, CDR2 SQIVND (reference sequence). The CDR3 reads CASSTGGSSYNEQFF.

The rearrangement joins TRBV29-1 to TRBJ1-1; TCRdb returns TRBD1, unconfirmable since there is no DNA. This CDR3 is built from 12 residues. Germline V CDR1 and CDR2: SQVTM, ANQGSEA. The CDR3 loop reads CSVVNWGGEAFF.

The chain is built from TRBV10-2 and TRBJ2-5; lacking DNA, the TRBD1 call made by TCRdb goes unchecked. Germline V gene sequence: CDR1 WSHSY, CDR2 SAAADI. The CDR3 has 15 residues. CDR3 region: CASSESDRGEETQYF.

The chain joins TRBV11-2 to TRBJ1-2; TCRdb gives TRBD1 as the D gene, but with no DNA this cannot be confirmed. This CDR3 spans 13 amino acids. The germline gives CDR1 SGHAT, CDR2 FQNNGV. The chain's CDR3 is CASSLVGTYGYTF.

The chain combines TRBV29-1 with TRBJ2-3; TCRdb's D call of TRBD2 is untestable without DNA. Per germline, CDR1 SQVTM and CDR2 ANQGSEA. The CDR3 is made up of 15 amino acids. The chain's CDR3 is CSVHGWVPLTNTQYF.

The chain combines TRBV5-1 with TRBJ2-1; there is no DNA to check the TCRdb D call of TRBD1. This CDR3 has 18 residues. Per germline, CDR1 SGHRS and CDR2 YFSETQ. The CDR3: CASSLADGNRLRHNEQFF.

The chain uses TRBV28 and TRBJ2-7; TCRdb picks TRBD2, but there is no DNA to check that call. The CDR3 runs to 15 residues. Germline-derived CDR1 and CDR2 are MDHEN and SYDVKM. CDR3: CASSFLAGSTYEQYF.

The chain has TRBV29-1 and TRBJ2-3; the TCRdb D gene call, TRBD1, has no DNA to confirm it. Germline-derived CDR1 and CDR2 are SQVTM and ANQGSEA. This CDR3 is 15 amino acids long. CDR3 sequence: CSVVGRTGSTDTQYF.

The chain has TRBV4-1 and TRBJ2-3; TCRdb gives TRBD2 as the D gene, but with no DNA this cannot be confirmed. Germline values: CDR1 MGHRA, CDR2 YSYEKL. The CDR3 is 19 residues long. The CDR3 protein is CASSQVHPSGGVGTDTQYF.

This chain connects TRBV5-1 to TRBJ2-7; TCRdb lists TRBD2, though no DNA is available to test this call. Germline values: CDR1 SGHRS, CDR2 YFSETQ. CDR3 length: 14 residues. The CDR3 loop reads CASSPSGLSYEQYF.

The chain is built from TRBV20-1 and TRBJ2-1; TCRdb reports TRBD2, a call that lacks DNA to check it against. The germline gives CDR1 DFQATT, CDR2 SNEGSKA (reference sequence). This CDR3 is built from 14 residues. The CDR3 region is CSARGPPPYNEQFF.

The CDR3 sequence is CASSFGTEAFF. The chain joins TRBV12-3 or TRBV12-4 to TRBJ1-1. The CDR3 extends over 11 amino acids.

The chain has TRBV13 and TRBJ1-2; the TCRdb D gene call, TRBD1, has no DNA to confirm it. The CDR3 covers 15 residues. CDR1 is PRHDT and CDR2 is FYEKMQ in the germline V gene (reference sequence). CDR3 amino acids: CASSSAPGQGVRYTF. Supplemented by reference TRBV13 and TRBJ1-2, the full variable domain reads AAGVIQSPRHLIKEKRETATLKCYPIPRHDTVYWYQQGPGQDPQFLISFYEKMQSDKGSIPDRFSAQQFSDYHSELNMSSLELGDSALYFCASSSAPGQGVRYTFGSGTRLTVV.

The rearrangement uses TRBV4-3 and TRBJ2-5; TCRdb's D call, TRBD2, is unchecked because there is no DNA. CDR3 size: 17 residues. Germline CDR1 and CDR2: LGHNA and YSLEER. The CDR3 here is CASSPGDSGGPRETQYF.

V usage is TRBV12-3 or TRBV12-4 and J usage is TRBJ2-1; TCRdb selects TRBD1, and the lack of DNA leaves this call unchecked. This CDR3 has 15 amino acids. The CDR3 loop reads CASSSSPGTYNEQFF.

The rearrangement links TRBV7-6 to TRBJ2-2; TCRdb's D call of TRBD1 is untestable without DNA. The CDR3 runs to 18 residues. Looked up from germline, CDR1 is SGHVS and CDR2 is FNYEAQ. This chain's CDR3 is CASSLNWGGPRNTGELFF.